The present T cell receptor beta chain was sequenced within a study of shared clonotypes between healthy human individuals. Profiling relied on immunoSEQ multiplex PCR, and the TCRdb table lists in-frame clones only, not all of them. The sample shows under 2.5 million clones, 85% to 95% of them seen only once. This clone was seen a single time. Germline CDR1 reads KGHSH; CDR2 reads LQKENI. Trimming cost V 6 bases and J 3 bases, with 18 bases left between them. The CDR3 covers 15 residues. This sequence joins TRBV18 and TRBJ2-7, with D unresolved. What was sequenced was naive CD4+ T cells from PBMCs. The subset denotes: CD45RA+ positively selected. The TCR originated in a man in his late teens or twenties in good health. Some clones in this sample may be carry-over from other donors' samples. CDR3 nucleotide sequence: TGTGCCAGCTCCCCGTCTTTGGGAACCAACTACGAGCAGTACTTC. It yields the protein CASSPSLGTNYEQYF.